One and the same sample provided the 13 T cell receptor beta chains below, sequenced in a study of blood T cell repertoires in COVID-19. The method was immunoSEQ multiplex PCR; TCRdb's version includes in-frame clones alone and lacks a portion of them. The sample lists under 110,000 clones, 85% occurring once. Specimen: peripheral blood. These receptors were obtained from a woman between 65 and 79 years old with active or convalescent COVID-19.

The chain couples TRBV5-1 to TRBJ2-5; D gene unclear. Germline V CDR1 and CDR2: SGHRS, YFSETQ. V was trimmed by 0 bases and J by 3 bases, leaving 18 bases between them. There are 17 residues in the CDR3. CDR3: CASSLGISRTPEETQYF. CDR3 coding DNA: TGCGCCAGCAGCTTGGGTATTAGCCGAACCCCGGAAGAGACCCAGTACTTC.

CDR3 in amino acids: CSVDAGGGTQYF. The DNA for the CDR3 is TGCAGCGTTGATGCGGGAGGAGGTACGCAGTATTTT. The chain carries TRBV29-1 and TRBJ2-3, with TRBD2 matching over 8 bases. Germline V CDR1 and CDR2: SQVTM, ANQGSEA. The CDR3 extends over 12 amino acids. V gave up 3 bases and J gave up 8 bases; unmatched junction bases: 4.

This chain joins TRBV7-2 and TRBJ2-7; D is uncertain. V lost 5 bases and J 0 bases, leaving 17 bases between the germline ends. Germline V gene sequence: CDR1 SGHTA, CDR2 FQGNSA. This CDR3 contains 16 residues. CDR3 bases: TGTGCCAGCAGCGCCCCACAGACATTCAGCTCCTACGAGCAGTACTTC. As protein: CASSAPQTFSSYEQYF. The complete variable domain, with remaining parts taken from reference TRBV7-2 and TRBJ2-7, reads GAGVSQSPSNKVTEKGKDVELRCDPISGHTALYWYRQSLGQGLEFLIYFQGNSAPDKSGLPSDRFSAERTGGSVSTLTIQRTQQEDSAVYLCASSAPQTFSSYEQYFGPGTRLTVT.

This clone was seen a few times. The CDR3 region is CASSQGLAGVRQFF. CDR3 coding DNA: TGTGCCAGTAGTCAGGGACTAGCGGGAGTTAGGCAGTTCTTC. The rearrangement joins TRBV19 to TRBJ2-1; TRBD2 matches 14 bases. V lost 5 bases, J lost 12 bases, and 6 bases stayed unmatched. The CDR3 is made up of 14 amino acids. Germline V CDR1 and CDR2: LNHDA, SQIVND (reference sequence).

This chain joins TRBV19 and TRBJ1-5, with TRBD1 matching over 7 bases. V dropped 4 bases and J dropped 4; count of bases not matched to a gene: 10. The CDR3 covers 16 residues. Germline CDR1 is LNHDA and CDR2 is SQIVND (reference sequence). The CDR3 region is CASSTAGGYTNQPQHF. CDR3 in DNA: TGTGCCAGTAGTACAGCAGGGGGTTACACGAATCAGCCCCAGCATTTT.

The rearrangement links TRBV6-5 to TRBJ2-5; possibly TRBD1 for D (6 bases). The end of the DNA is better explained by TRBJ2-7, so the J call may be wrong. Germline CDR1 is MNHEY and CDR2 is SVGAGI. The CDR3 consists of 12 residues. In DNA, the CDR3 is TGTGCCAGCAGCCGGGACAACTACGAGCAGTACTTC. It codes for CASSRDNYEQYF.

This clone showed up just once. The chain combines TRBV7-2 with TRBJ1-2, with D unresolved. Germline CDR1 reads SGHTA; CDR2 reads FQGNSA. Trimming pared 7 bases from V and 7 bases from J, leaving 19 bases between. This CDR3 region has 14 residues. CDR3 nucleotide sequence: TGTGCCAGCACTCAGGCCGAGGGTCGGGGTGGCTACACCTTC. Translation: CASTQAEGRGGYTF.

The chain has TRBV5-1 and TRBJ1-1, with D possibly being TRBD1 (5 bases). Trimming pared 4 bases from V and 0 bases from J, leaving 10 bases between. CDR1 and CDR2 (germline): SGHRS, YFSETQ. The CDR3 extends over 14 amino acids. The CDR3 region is CASSQGSMNTEAFF. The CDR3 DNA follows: TGCGCCAGCAGCCAGGGAAGTATGAACACTGAAGCTTTCTTT.

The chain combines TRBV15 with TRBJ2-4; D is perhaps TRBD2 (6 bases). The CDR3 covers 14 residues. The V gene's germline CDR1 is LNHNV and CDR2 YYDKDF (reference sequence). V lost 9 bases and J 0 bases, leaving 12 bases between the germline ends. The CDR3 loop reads CATGRFPAKNIQYF. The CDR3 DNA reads TGTGCCACGGGGAGGTTTCCAGCCAAAAACATTCAGTACTTC. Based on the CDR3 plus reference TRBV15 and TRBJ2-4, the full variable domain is DAMVIQNPRYQVTQFGKPVTLSCSQTLNHNVMYWYQQKSSQAPKLLFHYYDKDFNNEADTPDNFQSRRPNTSFCFLDIRSPGLGDTAMYLCATGRFPAKNIQYFGAGTRLSVL.

CDR3 loop: CASSYSGQGNYEQYF. Here the CDR3 DNA reads TGTGCCAGCAGTTACTCTGGACAGGGGAATTACGAGCAGTACTTC. The genes are TRBV6-5 and TRBJ2-7, with 9 positions matching TRBD1. With V trimmed by 0 bases and J by 4 bases, 4 bases remained unmatched. CDR1 MNHEY and CDR2 SVGAGI come from the germline V gene. The CDR3 is made up of 15 amino acids.

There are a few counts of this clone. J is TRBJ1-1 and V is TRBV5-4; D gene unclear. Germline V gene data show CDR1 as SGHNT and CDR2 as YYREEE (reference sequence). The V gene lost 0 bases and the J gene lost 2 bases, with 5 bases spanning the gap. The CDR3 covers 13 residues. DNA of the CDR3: TGTGCCAGCAGCTTGGTCGTTAACACTGAAGCTTTCTTT. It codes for CASSLVVNTEAFF.

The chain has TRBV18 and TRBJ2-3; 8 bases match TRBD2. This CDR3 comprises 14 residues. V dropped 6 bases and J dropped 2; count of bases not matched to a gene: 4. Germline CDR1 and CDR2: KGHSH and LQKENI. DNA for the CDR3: TGTGCCAGCTCCGGACTAGCAGACACAGATACGCAGTATTTT. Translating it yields CASSGLADTDTQYF. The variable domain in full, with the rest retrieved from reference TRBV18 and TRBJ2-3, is NAGVMQNPRHLVRRRGQEARLRCSPMKGHSHVYWYRQLPEEGLKFMVYLQKENIIDESGMPKERFSAEFPKEGPSILRIQQVVRGDSAAYFCASSGLADTDTQYFGPGTRLTVL.

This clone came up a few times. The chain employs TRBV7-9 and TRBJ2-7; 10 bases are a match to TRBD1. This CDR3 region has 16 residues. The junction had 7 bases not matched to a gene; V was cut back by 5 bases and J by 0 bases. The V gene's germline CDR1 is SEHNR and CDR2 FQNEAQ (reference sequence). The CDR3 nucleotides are TGTGCCAGCAGCCCGGGGACAGGGGCGCGCTCCTACGAGCAGTACTTC. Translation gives CASSPGTGARSYEQYF.